The present T cell receptor (beta chain) was sequenced within a study of T cells in Graves' hyperthyroidism and ophthalmopathy. Authors of the study amplified TCR beta CDR3 regions from RNA transcripts. When the TCR CDR3 underwent first-round RT-PCR, the HTBI primer set was used. TCRdb reprocessed the multiplex PCR reads with MiXCR, giving one entry per CDR3 protein. The repertoire holds 380,000 or so distinct CDR3 sequences, with roughly 13% as singletons. Germline CDR1 reads SEHNR; CDR2 reads FQNEAQ (reference sequence). The CDR3 totals 15 residues. Trimming took 1 base from V and 4 from J, leaving 13 bases between them.

The J gene is TRBJ1-2, the V gene TRBV7-9, with D maybe TRBD1 (6 bases). The clonotype comes from a young man with Graves' hyperthyroidism that later progressed to Graves' ophthalmopathy. The specimen sequenced was blood. The CDR3 sequence: CASSLEAGVGYGYTF. The CDR3 DNA is TGTGCCAGCAGCTTAGAGGCAGGGGTCGGCTATGGCTACACCTTC.